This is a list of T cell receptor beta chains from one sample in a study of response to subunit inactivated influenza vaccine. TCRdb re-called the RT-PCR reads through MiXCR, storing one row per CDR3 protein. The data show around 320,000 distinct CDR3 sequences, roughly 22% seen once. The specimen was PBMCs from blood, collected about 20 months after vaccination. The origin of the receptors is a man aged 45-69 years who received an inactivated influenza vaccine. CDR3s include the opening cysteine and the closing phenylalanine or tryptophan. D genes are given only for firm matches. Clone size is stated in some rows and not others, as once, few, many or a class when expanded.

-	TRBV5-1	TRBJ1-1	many	TGCGCCAGCAGCGGACAACAGGGAGCTGAAGCTTTCTTT	CASSGQQGAEAFF
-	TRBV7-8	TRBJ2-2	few	TGTGCCAGCAGTCAAACAGGGTCAACCGGGGAGCTGTTTTTT	CASSQTGSTGELFF
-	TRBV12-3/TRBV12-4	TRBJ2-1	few	TGTGCCAGCAGTTTTACAGGACCCTACAATGAGCAGTTCTTC	CASSFTGPYNEQFF
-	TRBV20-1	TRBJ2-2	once	TGCAGTGCTAGAAGGGCGTCTGCCGCGAACACCGGGGAGCTGTTTTTT	CSARRASAANTGELFF
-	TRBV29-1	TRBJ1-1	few	TGCAGCGTTGAGTTCAGCAACACTGAAGCTTTCTTT	CSVEFSNTEAFF
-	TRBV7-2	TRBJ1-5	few	TGTGCCACATCCAGGGACGCCTATCAGCCCCAGCATTTT	CATSRDAYQPQHF
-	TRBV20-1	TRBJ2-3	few	TGCAGTGCTAGCCCTAAGCTAGATACGCAGTATTTT	CSASPKLDTQYF
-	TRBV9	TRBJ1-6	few	TGTGCCAGCAGCGTAGGAGGGATTGGTCGGAGGGGGAATTCACCCCTCCACTTT	CASSVGGIGRRGNSPLHF
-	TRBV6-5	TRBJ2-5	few	TGTGCCAGCAGACAACGACTGACAGGCTTGGGGGAGACCCAGTACTTC	CASRQRLTGLGETQYF
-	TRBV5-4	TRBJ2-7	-	TGTGCCAGCATCCAACCCCAGGGCGCAGTCTTC	CASIQPQGAVF
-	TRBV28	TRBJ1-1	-	TGTGCCAGCAGTTTGATCGGCTTGAACACTGAAGCTTTCTTT	CASSLIGLNTEAFF
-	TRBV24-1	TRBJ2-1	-	TGTGCCACCAGTGACTGGGACTCCAATGAGCAGTTCTTC	CATSDWDSNEQFF
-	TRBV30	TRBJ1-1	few	TGTGCCTGGAGTCCTTCCCCGAACACTGAAGCTTTCTTT	CAWSPSPNTEAFF
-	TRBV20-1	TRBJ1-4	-	TGCAGTGCTAGAGATCGTAAAGGTGAAAAACTGTTTTTT	CSARDRKGEKLFF
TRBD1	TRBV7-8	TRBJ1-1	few	TGTGCCAGCAGCGACGGGACAGGGCCAGCTTTCTTT	CASSDGTGPAFF
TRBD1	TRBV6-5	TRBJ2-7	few	TGTGCCAGCAGTTACCAAGACAGGGCGAAGTGGATCTACGAGCAGTACTTC	CASSYQDRAKWIYEQYF
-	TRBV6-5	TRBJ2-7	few	TGTGCCAGCAGTTACTACGGGAGACATACCTACGAGCAGTACTTC	CASSYYGRHTYEQYF
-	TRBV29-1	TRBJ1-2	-	TGCAGCGTTGAAGTCCCCGGGCTCTATGGCTACACCTTC	CSVEVPGLYGYTF
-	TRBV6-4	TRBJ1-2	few	TGTGCCTTACTTACGGGGTTGGCTAACTATGGCTACACCTTC	CALLTGLANYGYTF
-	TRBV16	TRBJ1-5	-	TGTGCCAGCAGCCAATCGTCAGGGTTTCGCAATCAGCCCCAGCATTTT	CASSQSSGFRNQPQHF
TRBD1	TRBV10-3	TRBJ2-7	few	TGTGCCATCAGTGAGGGGACAGTCTACGAGCAGTACTTC	CAISEGTVYEQYF
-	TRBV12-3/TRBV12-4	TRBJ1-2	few	TGTGCCAGCAGTTTAACGGGAGAAGCTAACTATGGCTACACCTTC	CASSLTGEANYGYTF
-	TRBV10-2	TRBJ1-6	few	TGCGCCAGCAGTGAGAGCGGCGGGAGCTCCTATAATTCACCCCTCCACTTT	CASSESGGSSYNSPLHF
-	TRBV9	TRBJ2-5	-	TGTGCCAGCAGCCCCAGTGAGGGGCGGGAGACCCAGTACTTC	CASSPSEGRETQYF
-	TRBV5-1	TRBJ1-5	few	TGCGCCAGCAGCTTGCTCTGGGGGGTGCAGCCCCAGCATTTT	CASSLLWGVQPQHF
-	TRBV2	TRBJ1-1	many	TGTGCCAGCAGTGAGAGAAGAGGGACGGTGAACACTGAAGCTTTCTTT	CASSERRGTVNTEAFF
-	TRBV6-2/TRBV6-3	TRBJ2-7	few	TGTGCCAGCAGCCGGACATTTAAGAACTACGAGCAGTACTTC	CASSRTFKNYEQYF
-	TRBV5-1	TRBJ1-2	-	TGCGCCAGCAGCTTGAATGGGGGGCGAATTAATGGCTACACCTTC	CASSLNGGRINGYTF
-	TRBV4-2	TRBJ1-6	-	TGTGCCAGCAGCCGAGGGGGAAGGGCAAATTCACCCCTCCACTTT	CASSRGGRANSPLHF
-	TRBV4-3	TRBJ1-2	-	TGCGCCAGCAGCCAAGCCAGGGCTTTTGATGGCTACACCTTC	CASSQARAFDGYTF
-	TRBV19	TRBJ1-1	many	TGTGCCAGTAGCCCGGGACAACTGAACACTGAAGCTTTCTTT	CASSPGQLNTEAFF
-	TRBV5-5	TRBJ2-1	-	TGTGCCAGCAGCCCGGTTGGTGACTACAATGAGCAGTTCTTC	CASSPVGDYNEQFF
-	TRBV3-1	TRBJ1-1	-	TGTGCCAGCAGCCCAAATATGAGGGCGGGTGAAGCTTTCTTT	CASSPNMRAGEAFF
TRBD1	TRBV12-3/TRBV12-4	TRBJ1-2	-	TGTGCCAGCAGTTTTTCGGGACAGAAGAAATATGGCTACACCTTC	CASSFSGQKKYGYTF
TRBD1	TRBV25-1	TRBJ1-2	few	TGTGCCAGCAGTCACCTTGACAGGGGCTATGGCTACACCTTC	CASSHLDRGYGYTF
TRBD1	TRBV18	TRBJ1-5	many	TGTGCCAGCAGTCCCGGGACAGGAGTCAATCAGCCCCAGCATTTT	CASSPGTGVNQPQHF
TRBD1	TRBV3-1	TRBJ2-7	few	TGTGCCAGCAGCCAAGATCTAGACAGGGAGAGCTCCTACGAGCAGTACTTC	CASSQDLDRESSYEQYF
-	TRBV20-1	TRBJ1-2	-	TGCAGTGCTAGAGAAGGAGGGTTTGATGGCTACACCTTC	CSAREGGFDGYTF
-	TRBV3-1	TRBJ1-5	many	TGTGCCAGCAGCCAGGGACGGAGCAATCAGCCCCAGCATTTT	CASSQGRSNQPQHF
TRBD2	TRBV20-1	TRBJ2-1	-	TGCAGCGCAAACCTCCGGGAGGGCCGTGTAAATGAGCAGTTCTTC	CSANLREGRVNEQFF
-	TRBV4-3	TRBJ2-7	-	TGCGCCAGCAGCCAAAGACAGAGCTCCTACGAGCAGTACTTC	CASSQRQSSYEQYF
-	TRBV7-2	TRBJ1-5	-	TGTGCCAGCAGCCTTAACTGGGGTATTTCGGAGCCCCAGCATTTT	CASSLNWGISEPQHF
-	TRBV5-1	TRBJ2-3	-	TGCGCCAGCAGCGCCTACGCAGGGGCTAGCACAGATACGCAGTATTTT	CASSAYAGASTDTQYF